This T cell receptor (beta chain) stems from a study of beta chain features in type 1 diabetes. Since all of the isolated RNA was reverse transcribed, expressed TCRB transcripts were what got sequenced. Only in-frame clones appear in the TCRdb table, and some are missing; sequencing was by immunoSEQ multiplex PCR. The sample yields about 9,400 clones, more than 75% seen once. Overall study results and limits: Over-representation of high TCR-expressing cells was a possible consequence of cDNA sequencing. In all four CD4+ subsets, TCRB CDR3 length was significantly, moderately reduced in type 1 diabetes.

On this clone: The antigen remains unidentified.

Sorting with CD45RO/CCR7/CD25/CD127/CD95/CD27 yielded naive, central memory, regulatory and stem-like memory CD4+ cells. Sequencing input: Tregs from blood. The TCR comes from a young woman in good health.

For the CDR3, the DNA is TGTGCCAGTAAAAGAAACCTTCTAGGAGAAAAACTGTTTTTT. Translation: CASKRNLLGEKLFF. The chain carries TRBV19 and TRBJ1-4; D uncertain. The V and J ends lost 7 bases and 8 bases respectively, with 17 bases between them. Per the germline V gene, CDR1 is LNHDA and CDR2 is SQIVND (reference sequence). This CDR3 contains 14 residues.